In this sample, the clone carrying this T cell receptor beta chain turned up a few times. Antigen unknown. The source of the sample is a study of cytomegalovirus exposure and HLA in healthy donors. Regarding the study as a whole: The sole available immune exposure information was CMV serostatus. Many donors shared some public TCRs, even though most TCR sequences were rare. As was reported, the classifier diagnosed cytomegalovirus status with high specificity and sensitivity.

PCR employed 60 Vbeta and 13 Jbeta primers. Sequencing used immunoSEQ multiplex PCR; TCRdb keeps in-frame clones, though not all of them. The top ten clones hold approximately 6.5% of a sample with approximately 130,000 clones, about 73% of them seen once. Germline assignment: CDR1 MNHEY and CDR2 SVGAGI. The CDR3 contains 14 residues. The V end lost 0 bases, the J end lost 5 bases, and 10 bases lay between the germline ends. The source material was PBMCs. This sequence joins TRBV6-5 and TRBJ1-1, with a tentative D call TRBD1 (6 bases). The source is a woman aged 40 to 55 in good health and CMV-seronegative. The CDR3 DNA reads TGTGCCAGCAGTTACTCACGGACAGCGACTGAAGCTTTCTTT. It codes for CASSYSRTATEAFF.